This T cell receptor (beta chain) was sequenced during a study of cytomegalovirus exposure and HLA in healthy donors. Study overall: From approximately 170 million T cells, an earlier analysis saw 110 million or so unique TCR beta sequences. Notes on the study in general: According to an earlier analysis, most TCR beta V segments yielded productive rearrangements about 90% or about 30% of the time. Accurate predictions that matched the HLA-A and HLA-B alleles of most subjects were reportedly made from TCR beta sequences.

V trimming: 3 bases; J trimming: 4 bases; junction bases outside the gene matches: 3. This CDR3 contains 14 residues. The germline gives CDR1 SNHLY, CDR2 FYNNEI. A multiplex PCR was run with 60 Vbeta primers and 13 Jbeta primers. Data came from immunoSEQ multiplex PCR; TCRdb stores just in-frame clones and leaves some out. This sample has a few hundred thousand clones, with around 80% found just once. As concerns this clone: Its antigen is unidentified.

This TCR was recovered from a girl aged 2 to 9 in good health and CMV-seronegative. The rearrangement uses TRBV2 and TRBJ1-5; 7 positions agree with TRBD1. Material for sequencing was PBMCs. In nucleotides, the CDR3 is TGTGCCAGCAGTGAGGGACAGCTAAATCAGCCCCAGCATTTT. Amino acids: CASSEGQLNQPQHF.